This TCR beta chain originates from a study of CD8+ T cells in alopecia areata (dated by TCRdb to 2016 to 2018). For the wider study: The treated patients took part in an open-label pilot trial in which moderate-to-severe alopecia areata was treated with oral tofacitinib at 5 to 10 mg twice daily. On the human side, TCRbeta sequencing was run on scalp tissue and on sorted CD4+ and CD8+ peripheral blood T cells from healthy controls and from alopecia areata patients with either patchy or totalis/universalis disease. Biopsies were taken from tofacitinib-treated patients at baseline and again at 4 and 24 weeks into treatment, and several of those patients also had a later scalp biopsy. Tofacitinib was given for 6 to 18 months, followed by 6 months of follow-up off drug to assess delayed response and recurrence. The RNA source kit depended on sample type: the PAXgene miRNA kit for fixed scalp, the miRNeasy kit for PBMCs, and the RNeasy kit for mouse skin. To study T cell clonal expansion in alopecia areata, the researchers applied high-throughput TCRbeta sequencing to both the C3H/HeJ mouse model and human patients. Scalp clonality was compared across normal scalp (n=4), patchy alopecia areata scalp (n=8), and alopecia totalis/universalis scalp (n=8). TCRbeta CDR3 regions were amplified by immunoSEQ multiplex PCR with 35 Vbeta forward and 13 Jbeta reverse primers. What the work shows at the level of the full study, not this receptor alone: TCR sequences shared between patients were less clear than in mice, possibly partly because of HLA diversity in the patient population. Resident alphabeta T cells in normal human skin are also sequenced, complicating scalp TCR repertoire analysis, unlike mouse skin dominated by gammadelta T cells. Lesional scalp, especially in alopecia totalis/universalis, showed higher clonality and more expanded CD8+ clones than normal scalp, suggesting antigenic drive.

In its sample, this clone was seen a few times. It lacks a known antigen. Per-base qualities were not stored, and no clone one base away is much larger. Explained via the paper, the time point label denotes: baseline before oral tofacitinib. From alopecia areata patients, peripheral blood was collected along with lesional scalp punch biopsies. PBMCs were separated by density centrifugation and stained for CD3, CD4 and CD8, after which CD4+ and CD8+ T cells were sorted on a FACSAria. Deletion took 5 bases off V and 6 bases off J, with a span of 19 bases between the germline ends. CDR1 and CDR2 are drawn from the germline V gene: MGHRA, YSYEKL. Counted from cysteine to phenylalanine, this CDR3 has 16 amino acids. Solely the CDR3 DNA is kept, with 48 bases framed from the first base. The library came from the immunoSEQ multiplex PCR assay. For TCR sequencing, RNA was extracted from every sample and reverse transcribed into cDNA to serve as template. SuperScript III was used to make first-strand cDNA, primed with a 2:1 mix of oligo-dT and random hexamers. A synthetic immune receptor repertoire was used to gauge amplification bias, and whatever bias remained was removed computationally. Under the source paper's analysis protocol: Raw reads were preprocessed to remove errors, and CDR3 was defined according to IMGT conventions as the region from the conserved cysteine to phenylalanine. Clonality was calculated as 1 minus Shannon entropy normalized by log2 of the number of productive unique TCRs. Scalp TCRbeta sequences were cross-referenced with sorted blood CD4 and CD8 repertoires so that the CD4 or CD8 identity of scalp clones could be inferred. In its TCRdb copy, this immuneACCESS table keeps in-frame sequences only and misses some clones. Where compared with another copy, unresolved V genes explain less than half of these, and the others have no known cause. The DNA gave D and trimming, while V, J and clone size come from that table. This sample holds some 120,000 clones; around three fifths were observed only once. The top ten clones comprise 3.5% to 5.5% of the sample.

The specimen comprised CD4+ T cells sorted from blood, sampled at week 0. The sequence joins TRBV4-1 to TRBJ2-2; the D gene is possibly TRBD1, with 5 bases matching. This clonotype was obtained from a human donor with alopecia areata. CDR3 sequence: CASSSRGLQVPGELFF. The nucleotide sequence reads as follows: TGCGCCAGCAGCTCGAGAGGTCTACAGGTCCCCGGGGAGCTGTTTTTT.